These T cell receptor beta chains were read from a single sample in a study of T-cell memory formation after mild COVID-19. TCRdb redid the calling of the 5' RACE reads with MiXCR, one entry per CDR3 protein. The profile shows approximately 400,000 distinct CDR3 sequences, approximately 24% of them singletons. The sequencing input was PBMCs or a T cell subset sorted from them (not recorded which). The origin of the receptors is an adult woman who had mild COVID-19 (a few samples of this study predate the infection). Cell type and time point are not known. Both conserved end residues are part of each CDR3. Fields, in order: J gene, D gene, clone size, V gene, CDR3 protein, CDR3 DNA. A D gene is named only where the DNA matches it firmly. Size tells how often a clone was seen (once, few, many) or the class of an expanded clone, and some rows leave it out.

J gene: TRBJ2-2
D gene: TRBD2
clone size: .
V gene: TRBV9
CDR3 protein: CASSVEGGRTGELFF
CDR3 DNA: TGTGCCAGCAGCGTAGAGGGCGGGAGGACCGGGGAGCTGTTTTTT

J gene: TRBJ1-1
D gene: .
clone size: .
V gene: TRBV20-1
CDR3 protein: CSAREGHLNTEAFF
CDR3 DNA: TGCAGTGCTAGAGAGGGACACTTAAACACTGAAGCTTTCTTT

J gene: TRBJ2-5
D gene: .
clone size: .
V gene: TRBV20-1
CDR3 protein: CSARSLTGLPETQYF
CDR3 DNA: TGCAGTGCTAGATCCCTCACAGGGCTGCCAGAGACCCAGTACTTC

J gene: TRBJ2-5
D gene: TRBD1
clone size: .
V gene: TRBV5-1
CDR3 protein: CASEGTGEETQYF
CDR3 DNA: TGCGCCAGCGAAGGGACAGGGGAAGAGACCCAGTACTTC

J gene: TRBJ2-2
D gene: .
clone size: .
V gene: TRBV2
CDR3 protein: CAGTKGTNTGELFF
CDR3 DNA: TGTGCCGGCACGAAGGGGACGAACACCGGGGAGCTGTTTTTT

J gene: TRBJ1-1
D gene: .
clone size: few
V gene: TRBV7-9
CDR3 protein: CASSLVAVNTEAFF
CDR3 DNA: TGTGCCAGCAGCTTAGTGGCCGTGAACACTGAAGCTTTCTTT

J gene: TRBJ2-3
D gene: .
clone size: .
V gene: TRBV21-1
CDR3 protein: CASSKAWLSTDTQYF
CDR3 DNA: TGTGCCAGCAGCAAAGCGTGGCTTAGCACAGATACGCAGTATTTT

J gene: TRBJ2-7
D gene: .
clone size: .
V gene: TRBV7-9
CDR3 protein: CASSLMQGSSYEQYF
CDR3 DNA: TGTGCCAGCAGCTTAATGCAGGGATCATCCTACGAGCAGTACTTC

J gene: TRBJ2-5
D gene: .
clone size: .
V gene: TRBV7-2
CDR3 protein: CASSFMGRLETQYF
CDR3 DNA: TGTGCCAGCAGCTTTATGGGGAGATTGGAGACCCAGTACTTC

J gene: TRBJ2-7
D gene: TRBD1
clone size: many
V gene: TRBV9
CDR3 protein: CASSVGQGSGYEQYF
CDR3 DNA: TGTGCCAGCAGCGTAGGACAGGGGAGTGGGTACGAGCAGTACTTC

J gene: TRBJ2-7
D gene: .
clone size: many
V gene: TRBV4-1
CDR3 protein: CASSQGLGVEQYF
CDR3 DNA: TGCGCCAGCAGCCAAGGACTAGGGGTTGAGCAGTACTTC

J gene: TRBJ2-7
D gene: TRBD1
clone size: .
V gene: TRBV24-1
CDR3 protein: CATSDFGTGIYEQYF
CDR3 DNA: TGTGCCACCAGTGATTTCGGGACAGGGATCTACGAGCAGTACTTC

J gene: TRBJ2-7
D gene: .
clone size: few
V gene: TRBV15
CDR3 protein: CATSRVGTEQYF
CDR3 DNA: TGTGCCACCAGCAGAGTGGGCACCGAGCAGTACTTC

J gene: TRBJ1-2
D gene: TRBD1
clone size: .
V gene: TRBV12-3/TRBV12-4
CDR3 protein: CASSPQTGNYGYTF
CDR3 DNA: TGTGCCAGCAGTCCACAGACAGGGAACTATGGCTACACCTTC

J gene: TRBJ1-2
D gene: TRBD1
clone size: .
V gene: TRBV12-3/TRBV12-4
CDR3 protein: CASSLRQGTYGYTF
CDR3 DNA: TGTGCCAGCAGTTTAAGACAGGGGACCTATGGCTACACCTTC

J gene: TRBJ2-5
D gene: .
clone size: few
V gene: TRBV7-9
CDR3 protein: CASSLTGGMGGTQYF
CDR3 DNA: TGTGCCAGCAGCCTAACCGGCGGCATGGGGGGGACCCAGTACTTC

J gene: TRBJ2-7
D gene: .
clone size: few
V gene: TRBV4-3
CDR3 protein: CASSQGVMGSEQYF
CDR3 DNA: TGCGCCAGCAGCCAAGGGGTAATGGGATCCGAGCAGTACTTC

J gene: TRBJ2-2
D gene: TRBD2
clone size: .
V gene: TRBV20-1
CDR3 protein: CSARKAGGTGELFF
CDR3 DNA: TGCAGTGCTAGGAAAGCGGGAGGCACCGGGGAGCTGTTTTTT

J gene: TRBJ1-1
D gene: TRBD1
clone size: few
V gene: TRBV7-2
CDR3 protein: CASNTDRFTEAFF
CDR3 DNA: TGTGCCAGCAACACGGACAGGTTCACTGAAGCTTTCTTT

J gene: TRBJ1-1
D gene: .
clone size: .
V gene: TRBV2
CDR3 protein: CASSGQLPNTEAFF
CDR3 DNA: TGTGCCAGCAGCGGACAGCTTCCCAACACTGAAGCTTTCTTT

J gene: TRBJ2-7
D gene: TRBD2
clone size: .
V gene: TRBV14
CDR3 protein: CASSHPGTRLSYEQYF
CDR3 DNA: TGTGCCAGCAGCCACCCCGGGACTAGACTTTCCTACGAGCAGTACTTC

J gene: TRBJ2-1
D gene: TRBD2
clone size: .
V gene: TRBV7-2
CDR3 protein: CASSQGLAGAVEQFF
CDR3 DNA: TGTGCCAGCAGCCAGGGACTAGCGGGAGCGGTTGAGCAGTTCTTC

J gene: TRBJ2-7
D gene: .
clone size: .
V gene: TRBV10-3
CDR3 protein: CAITTGEAYEQYF
CDR3 DNA: TGTGCCATCACAACGGGGGAAGCCTACGAGCAGTACTTC

J gene: TRBJ2-7
D gene: .
clone size: .
V gene: TRBV4-1
CDR3 protein: CASSQSWGSGYEQYF
CDR3 DNA: TGCGCCAGCAGCCAATCCTGGGGGTCAGGCTACGAGCAGTACTTC

J gene: TRBJ1-1
D gene: .
clone size: .
V gene: TRBV5-1
CDR3 protein: CASSQVVAGNTEAFF
CDR3 DNA: TGCGCCAGCAGCCAAGTCGTAGCGGGAAATACTGAAGCTTTCTTT

J gene: TRBJ2-1
D gene: .
clone size: .
V gene: TRBV5-6
CDR3 protein: CASSSLGDEQFF
CDR3 DNA: TGTGCCAGCAGCTCCCTAGGCGATGAGCAGTTCTTC

J gene: TRBJ2-3
D gene: TRBD2
clone size: .
V gene: TRBV5-1
CDR3 protein: CASSLTGTREDTQYF
CDR3 DNA: TGCGCCAGCAGCCTGACCGGGACTAGGGAAGATACGCAGTATTTT

J gene: TRBJ1-6
D gene: TRBD1
clone size: few
V gene: TRBV4-3
CDR3 protein: CASSQAWGQDNSPLHF
CDR3 DNA: TGCGCCAGCAGCCAAGCGTGGGGACAGGATAATTCACCCCTCCACTTT

J gene: TRBJ2-3
D gene: TRBD2
clone size: .
V gene: TRBV2
CDR3 protein: CASRTGTSGPSTQYF
CDR3 DNA: TGTGCCAGCAGAACCGGGACTAGCGGTCCATCTACGCAGTATTTT

J gene: TRBJ2-7
D gene: .
clone size: few
V gene: TRBV30
CDR3 protein: CAWGIALTYEQYF
CDR3 DNA: TGTGCCTGGGGCATAGCGCTCACCTACGAGCAGTACTTC

J gene: TRBJ2-7
D gene: .
clone size: .
V gene: TRBV6-5
CDR3 protein: CASRRTADSYEQYF
CDR3 DNA: TGTGCCAGCAGACGGACAGCCGACTCCTACGAGCAGTACTTC

J gene: TRBJ2-7
D gene: TRBD2
clone size: few
V gene: TRBV7-9
CDR3 protein: CASSCPRFGGACDEQYF
CDR3 DNA: TGTGCCAGCAGCTGCCCGCGGTTCGGGGGGGCCTGCGACGAGCAGTACTTC

J gene: TRBJ2-5
D gene: .
clone size: few
V gene: TRBV18
CDR3 protein: CASSPPRGTQETQYF
CDR3 DNA: TGTGCCAGCTCACCACCACGAGGGACTCAAGAGACCCAGTACTTC

J gene: TRBJ2-2
D gene: .
clone size: few
V gene: TRBV7-2
CDR3 protein: CASSPSSANTGELFF
CDR3 DNA: TGTGCCAGCAGCCCTAGTTCCGCGAACACCGGGGAGCTGTTTTTT

J gene: TRBJ2-1
D gene: TRBD2
clone size: .
V gene: TRBV28
CDR3 protein: CASSFYEVAGVSYNEQFF
CDR3 DNA: TGTGCCAGCAGTTTTTATGAGGTGGCGGGAGTCTCCTACAATGAGCAGTTCTTC

J gene: TRBJ2-1
D gene: TRBD2
clone size: .
V gene: TRBV3-1
CDR3 protein: CASSQPGTSGNEQFF
CDR3 DNA: TGTGCCAGCAGCCAACCTGGGACTAGCGGCAATGAGCAGTTCTTC

J gene: TRBJ2-3
D gene: .
clone size: .
V gene: TRBV7-9
CDR3 protein: CASSLEKSAGSTDTQYF
CDR3 DNA: TGTGCCAGCAGCTTAGAGAAGTCGGCAGGTAGCACAGATACGCAGTATTTT

J gene: TRBJ2-3
D gene: TRBD2
clone size: .
V gene: TRBV9
CDR3 protein: CASSASGTSGTDTQYF
CDR3 DNA: TGTGCCAGCAGCGCCTCCGGGACTAGCGGCACAGATACGCAGTATTTT

J gene: TRBJ2-1
D gene: TRBD2
clone size: few
V gene: TRBV20-1
CDR3 protein: CSAREEREKQFF
CDR3 DNA: TGCAGTGCTAGAGAGGAGCGGGAGAAGCAGTTCTTC

J gene: TRBJ1-6
D gene: .
clone size: few
V gene: TRBV20-1
CDR3 protein: CSASPGGVRSYNSPLHF
CDR3 DNA: TGCAGTGCTAGTCCGGGCGGGGTTCGGTCCTATAATTCACCCCTCCACTTT

J gene: TRBJ2-7
D gene: TRBD2
clone size: few
V gene: TRBV20-1
CDR3 protein: CSALGSGTSRFYEQYF
CDR3 DNA: TGCAGTGCACTTGGATCCGGGACTAGTAGATTTTACGAGCAGTACTTC

J gene: TRBJ2-5
D gene: .
clone size: .
V gene: TRBV20-1
CDR3 protein: CSARYRVPETQYF
CDR3 DNA: TGCAGTGCTAGGTACAGGGTGCCAGAGACCCAGTACTTC

J gene: TRBJ2-1
D gene: TRBD2
clone size: .
V gene: TRBV12-3/TRBV12-4
CDR3 protein: CASSFERGAGANEQFF
CDR3 DNA: TGTGCCAGCAGTTTCGAAAGGGGAGCGGGAGCCAATGAGCAGTTCTTC

J gene: TRBJ1-2
D gene: .
clone size: few
V gene: TRBV25-1
CDR3 protein: CASKDSHFSNYGYTF
CDR3 DNA: TGTGCCAGCAAAGACAGCCACTTTTCTAACTATGGCTACACCTTC

J gene: TRBJ1-2
D gene: .
clone size: few
V gene: TRBV4-1
CDR3 protein: CASSQAGQTLGGYTF
CDR3 DNA: TGCGCCAGCAGCCAAGCTGGACAGACACTGGGTGGCTACACCTTC

J gene: TRBJ1-5
D gene: .
clone size: few
V gene: TRBV6-2/TRBV6-3
CDR3 protein: CASSPRSPHSHAQHF
CDR3 DNA: TGTGCCAGCAGTCCCCGGAGCCCCCACTCTCATGCCCAGCATTTT

J gene: TRBJ2-7
D gene: TRBD1
clone size: .
V gene: TRBV5-1
CDR3 protein: CASSLGDRGSSSSYEQYF
CDR3 DNA: TGCGCCAGCAGCTTGGGGGACAGGGGTAGCTCGAGCTCCTACGAGCAGTACTTC

J gene: TRBJ1-1
D gene: .
clone size: few
V gene: TRBV5-5
CDR3 protein: CASSLHVANTEAFF
CDR3 DNA: TGTGCCAGCAGCTTGCACGTTGCGAACACTGAAGCTTTCTTT

J gene: TRBJ2-1
D gene: TRBD1
clone size: .
V gene: TRBV11-2
CDR3 protein: CASRPPGQGTHEQFF
CDR3 DNA: TGTGCCAGCAGACCCCCGGGACAGGGTACCCATGAGCAGTTCTTC

J gene: TRBJ1-1
D gene: TRBD1
clone size: .
V gene: TRBV29-1
CDR3 protein: CSVHHGTGFEAFF
CDR3 DNA: TGCAGCGTGCATCACGGGACAGGCTTTGAAGCTTTCTTT

J gene: TRBJ2-3
D gene: TRBD2
clone size: .
V gene: TRBV5-1
CDR3 protein: CASSGTSGGAAGDTQYF
CDR3 DNA: TGCGCCAGCAGCGGGACTAGCGGGGGGGCCGCCGGAGATACGCAGTATTTT

J gene: TRBJ1-1
D gene: TRBD1
clone size: few
V gene: TRBV6-2/TRBV6-3
CDR3 protein: CASRPTGGGGEAFF
CDR3 DNA: TGTGCCAGCAGGCCGACAGGGGGGGGTGGTGAAGCTTTCTTT

J gene: TRBJ1-1
D gene: .
clone size: .
V gene: TRBV7-9
CDR3 protein: CASSFQTGSGTEAFF
CDR3 DNA: TGTGCCAGCAGCTTCCAAACAGGGTCTGGCACTGAAGCTTTCTTT